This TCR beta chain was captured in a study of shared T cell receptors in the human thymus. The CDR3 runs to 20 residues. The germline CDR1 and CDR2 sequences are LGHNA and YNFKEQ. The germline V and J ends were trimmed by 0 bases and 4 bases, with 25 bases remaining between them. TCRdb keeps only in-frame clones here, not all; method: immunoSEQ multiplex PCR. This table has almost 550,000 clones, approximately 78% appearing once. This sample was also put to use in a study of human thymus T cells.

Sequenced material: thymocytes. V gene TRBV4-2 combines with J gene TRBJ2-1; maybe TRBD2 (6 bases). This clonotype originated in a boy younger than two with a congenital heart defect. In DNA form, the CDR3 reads TGTGCCAGCAGCCAAGAGGCGGAGGGGACGTGGGAGACGCTTTACAATGAGCAGTTCTTC. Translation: CASSQEAEGTWETLYNEQFF.